The sequence of this T cell receptor beta chain was determined in a study of blood T cell repertoires in COVID-19. The wider study: Samples taken during acute and convalescent COVID-19 were collected in the United States, Italy and Spain. T cells, B-cell-depleted T cells, or PBMCs provided the cDNA or gDNA that served as material.

Using immunoSEQ multiplex PCR, the repertoire was profiled, and TCRdb retains in-frame clones only, with some absent. The sample shows some 380,000 clones, approximately 86% of them seen only once. Participants were aged about 18 to 100 years from 24 US areas. Deletions cut 0 bases from V and 7 bases from J, with 11 bases between. The CDR3 covers 14 residues. Germline CDR1 SGHDT, CDR2 YYEEEE. The V and J genes are TRBV5-6 and TRBJ2-1; a possible D gene is TRBD2 (6 bases). Material: PBMCs or T cells enriched from blood (not recorded which). This clonotype was sampled from a woman in her 40s with acute COVID-19. The CDR3 protein is CASSLAGGTNEQFF. DNA of the CDR3: TGTGCCAGCAGCTTGGCTGGAGGGACTAATGAGCAGTTCTTC. Complete variable domain (other parts from reference TRBV5-6 and TRBJ2-1): DAGVTQSPTHLIKTRGQQVTLRCSPKSGHDTVSWYQQALGQGPQFIFQYYEEEERQRGNFPDRFSGHQFPNYSSELNVNALLLGDSALYLCASSLAGGTNEQFFGPGTRLTVL.